This T cell receptor (beta chain) is drawn from a study of cytomegalovirus exposure and HLA in healthy donors. Across the whole study: Approximately 81% of 350 to 400 genotyped donors fell in the Caucasian-associated ancestry cluster. Whole-study findings and limits: When a later analysis was performed, an Asian-associated ancestry cluster reportedly had fewer N-insertions than the approximately 680-donor mean.

A word on this clone: Its antigen is unknown.

V was pared by 2 bases and J by 4 bases, with 21 bases between. Germline V gene sequence: CDR1 SGHRS, CDR2 YFSETQ. The CDR3 has 17 residues. The PCR ran on 60 Vbeta and 13 Jbeta primers. Clones were sequenced by immunoSEQ multiplex PCR, and TCRdb holds only the in-frame ones, with some missing. The sample consists of 250,000 to 350,000 clones, under 90% of them appearing once. The sample consisted of PBMCs. This chain uses TRBV5-1 with TRBJ1-1; tentative D call: TRBD1 (5 bases). The sequence derives from a girl aged 2 to 10 in good health and CMV-seronegative. The CDR3 DNA is TGCGCCAGCAGCTTCAACTACGATTTCAGGGCCTTCACTGAAGCTTTCTTT. Protein sequence: CASSFNYDFRAFTEAFF.